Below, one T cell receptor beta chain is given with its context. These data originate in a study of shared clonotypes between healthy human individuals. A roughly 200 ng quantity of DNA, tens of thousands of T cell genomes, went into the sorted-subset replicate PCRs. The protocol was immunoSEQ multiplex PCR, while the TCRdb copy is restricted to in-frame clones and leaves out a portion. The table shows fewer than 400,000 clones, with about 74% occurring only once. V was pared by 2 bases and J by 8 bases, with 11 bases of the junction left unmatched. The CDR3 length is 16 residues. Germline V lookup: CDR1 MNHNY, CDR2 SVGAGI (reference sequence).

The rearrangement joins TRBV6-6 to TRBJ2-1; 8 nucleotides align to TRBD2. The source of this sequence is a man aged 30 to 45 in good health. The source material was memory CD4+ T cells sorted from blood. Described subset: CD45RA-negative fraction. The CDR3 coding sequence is TGTGCCAGCAGTTACCCTATCCTAGCGGGCATGCATGAGCAGTTCTTC. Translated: CASSYPILAGMHEQFF.